Each of the 2 T cell receptor beta chains below was sequenced from the same sample in a study of Ad26.COV2.S vaccination and SARS-CoV-2 variants. Sample treatment: some 19 received Ad26.COV2.S at low or high dose, single or two shots; about 5 received placebo; per-sample allocation not given. All samples were drawn on day 63, counting from the first vaccine or placebo injection. TCRdb's copy holds only in-frame clones and misses some; the assay was immunoSEQ multiplex PCR. The profile shows under 500,000 clones, around 93% of them singletons. This sample comprised peripheral blood, obtained in a trial of Ad26.COV2.S vaccine versus placebo. All receptors come from a person aged 18 to 59 who received the Ad26.COV2.S COVID-19 vaccine or a placebo.

This chain uses TRBV4-1 with TRBJ2-3, with a tentative D call TRBD2 (5 bases). The CDR3 consists of 19 residues. Germline V gene data show CDR1 as MGHRA and CDR2 as YSYEKL. The germline V and J ends were trimmed by 0 bases and 4 bases, with 23 bases remaining between them. CDR3 protein: CASSQDRRRQLRVPDTQYF. The CDR3 DNA reads as TGCGCCAGCAGCCAAGATCGGAGGAGGCAGCTTAGGGTCCCAGATACGCAGTATTTT.

The rearrangement uses TRBV5-1 and TRBJ1-5, with a tentative D call TRBD1 (5 bases). The CDR3 has 15 residues. Trimming shortened V by 1 base and J by 6 bases, and 14 bases separated the two germline ends. Germline assignment: CDR1 SGHRS and CDR2 YFSETQ. The CDR3 spells CASSLSGGGGQPQHF. As DNA, the CDR3 is TGCGCCAGCAGCTTGTCCGGAGGCGGGGGTCAGCCCCAGCATTTT. Together with reference TRBV5-1 and TRBJ1-5, the CDR3 gives the full variable domain: KAGVTQTPRYLIKTRGQQVTLSCSPISGHRSVSWYQQTPGQGLQFLFEYFSETQRNKGNFPGRFSGRQFSNSRSEMNVSTLELGDSALYLCASSLSGGGGQPQHFGDGTRLSIL.